Following are 25 T cell receptor beta chains from one sample sequenced in a study of graft-versus-host responses after intestinal transplantation. No antigen has been identified for these receptors. Here immunoSEQ multiplex PCR was the method, and the copy in TCRdb shows in-frame clones only, minus some. The sample has about 99,000 clones; 93% are singletons. Sample: unstimulated CD8+ T cells sorted from spleen or lymph node cells, taken before intestinal transplant. Source of these receptors: a human donor who received an intestinal transplant.

The chain links TRBV6-5 to TRBJ1-6; D is uncertain. From germline, CDR1 is MNHEY and CDR2 SVGAGI. V gave up 2 bases and J gave up 7 bases, with 6 bases separating them. This CDR3 has 13 amino acids. The CDR3 reads CASSYLGNSPLHF. The DNA of the CDR3 is TGTGCCAGCAGTTACCTAGGGAATTCACCCCTCCACTTT.

This chain joins TRBV5-5 and TRBJ1-2, with D possibly TRBD1 on 6 matching bases. This CDR3 comprises 11 residues. The germline V gene has CDR1 SGHKS and CDR2 YYEKEE (reference sequence). The germline V and J ends were trimmed by 7 bases and 7 bases, with 11 bases remaining between them. The CDR3: CASLGARGYTF. The CDR3 DNA reads TGTGCCAGCTTGGGGGCGCGTGGCTACACCTTC.

This chain links TRBV5-4 with TRBJ1-2; D gene unclear. This CDR3 spans 17 amino acids. The germline V and J ends were trimmed by 4 bases and 0 bases, with 19 bases remaining between them. CDR1 is SGHNT, CDR2 YYREEE, per germline (reference sequence). CDR3 nucleotides: TGTGCCAGCAGCGCCGCGGCAGTCGGGAGAGCTAACTATGGCTACACCTTC. Translated: CASSAAAVGRANYGYTF.

This rearrangement joins TRBV7-8 to TRBJ2-7; TRBD2 matches 13 bases. The CDR3 length is 18 residues. Germline CDR1 is SGHVS and CDR2 is FQNEAQ. V gave up 2 bases and J gave up 3 bases; unmatched junction bases: 10. CDR3 in amino acids: CASSLPGLAGIERYEQYF. The DNA of the CDR3 is TGTGCCAGCAGCTTACCGGGACTAGCGGGAATCGAACGCTACGAGCAGTACTTC.

This chain links TRBV7-6 with TRBJ2-5; TRBD1 matches at 9 bases. The CDR3 length is 16 residues. The V gene's germline CDR1 is SGHVS and CDR2 FNYEAQ. V gave up 5 bases and J gave up 3 bases; unmatched junction bases: 10. This CDR3 reads CASSPIIGQGKETQYF. The CDR3, as DNA: TGTGCCAGCAGCCCAATAATCGGACAGGGGAAAGAGACCCAGTACTTC. The whole variable domain, remainder taken from reference TRBV7-6 and TRBJ2-5, is GAGVSQSPRYKVTKRGQDVALRCDPISGHVSLYWYRQALGQGPEFLTYFNYEAQQDKSGLPNDRFSAERPEGSISTLTIQRTEQRDSAMYRCASSPIIGQGKETQYFGPGTRLLVL.

The sample holds a few counts of this clone. CDR3 sequence: CASSYSGTGVVLGGNTIYF. In DNA form, the CDR3 reads TGTGCCAGCAGCTACTCCGGGACAGGGGTTGTCTTGGGTGGAAACACCATATATTTT. The rearrangement links TRBV7-9 to TRBJ1-3; TRBD1 matches at 10 bases. This CDR3 comprises 19 residues. Germline CDR1 is SEHNR and CDR2 is FQNEAQ (reference sequence). V dropped 4 bases and J dropped 3; count of bases not matched to a gene: 15.

The CDR3 DNA reads TGTGCCAGTAGCCCCTCGGTTACCACTGAAGCTTTCTTT. This encodes CASSPSVTTEAFF. The V call is TRBV19, the J call TRBJ1-1; D not resolved. Germline loops: CDR1 LNHDA, CDR2 SQIVND (reference sequence). The CDR3 has 13 residues. V was shortened by 6 bases and J by 4 bases, with 12 bases between the two germline ends.

V and J are TRBV5-6 and TRBJ2-5, with 7 bases lining up with TRBD2. The CDR3 totals 15 residues. Germline CDR1 SGHDT, CDR2 YYEEEE. After removal of 4 bases from V and 0 bases from J, the junction contained 6 bases not matched to a gene. CDR3 sequence reads: CASSGFLADQETQYF. In DNA, the CDR3 is TGTGCCAGCAGCGGGTTTCTAGCGGACCAAGAGACCCAGTACTTC.

The V gene is TRBV9, the J gene TRBJ2-2; D uncertain. Germline V gives CDR1 SGDLS, CDR2 YYNGEE. This CDR3 contains 14 residues. V dropped 0 bases and J dropped 6 bases, with 9 bases sitting between them. CDR3 protein: CASSVGLGSGELFF. The CDR3 DNA reads TGTGCCAGCAGCGTAGGGCTGGGCTCCGGGGAGCTGTTTTTT.

Note on this clone: This sample includes further DNA sequences coding for the same CDR3. This chain joins TRBV2 and TRBJ1-5; D is unresolved. Germline V CDR1 and CDR2: SNHLY, FYNNEI. V lost 4 bases and J 0 bases, leaving 7 bases between the germline ends. The CDR3 sequence is 14 residues long. For the CDR3, the DNA is TGTGCCAGCAGTGCCCCCTATAGCAATCAGCCCCAGCATTTT. This codes for CASSAPYSNQPQHF.

The gene calls are TRBV7-8 and TRBJ2-5; either TRBD1 or TRBD2 may fit D (5 bases each). The CDR3 consists of 14 residues. The V and J ends lost 4 bases and 5 bases respectively, with 14 bases between them. The germline V gene has CDR1 SGHVS and CDR2 FQNEAQ. CDR3 residues: CASSSGTPVETQYF. Here the CDR3 DNA reads TGTGCCAGCAGCTCCGGGACGCCCGTGGAGACCCAGTACTTC.

V and J are TRBV11-2 and TRBJ1-1; 11 positions match TRBD1. The CDR3 contains 16 residues. V shed 6 bases, J shed 5 bases, and the junction held 11 bases outside the gene matches. Per the germline V gene, CDR1 is SGHAT and CDR2 is FQNNGV. Here the CDR3 DNA reads TGTGCCAGCAGATTTTGGGACAGGGGGACGGGAACTGAAGCTTTCTTT. This codes for CASRFWDRGTGTEAFF.

The chain employs TRBV15 and TRBJ2-7, with D maybe TRBD2 (6 bases). From germline, CDR1 is LNHNV and CDR2 YYDKDF (reference sequence). This CDR3 is built from 14 residues. V was trimmed by 9 bases and J by 1 base, leaving 16 bases between them. DNA for the CDR3: TGTGCCACAACGCACACCCTAGCGTCCTACGAGCAGTACTTC. Translating gives CATTHTLASYEQYF.

The chain recombines TRBV19 with TRBJ1-6; weak D call: TRBD1 (6 bases). The V gene's germline CDR1 is LNHDA and CDR2 SQIVND (reference sequence). The V end lost 1 base, the J end lost 4 bases, and 8 bases lay between the germline ends. This CDR3 region has 15 residues. The CDR3 region has the DNA TGTGCCAGTAGTATAGGGACAGTGTATAATTCACCCCTCCACTTT. Encoded protein: CASSIGTVYNSPLHF.

The chain uses TRBV29-1 and TRBJ1-2, with D maybe TRBD1 (5 bases). The CDR3 loop spans 14 amino acids. V was clipped by 3 bases and J by 6 bases, with 17 bases between them. The germline V gene encodes CDR1 SQVTM and CDR2 ANQGSEA. CDR3 in amino acids: CSVDPREGQHGYTF. Written as DNA, the CDR3 is TGCAGCGTTGACCCCAGGGAGGGGCAACATGGCTACACCTTC.

V usage is TRBV27 and J usage is TRBJ1-2, with D unresolved. Trimming cost V 6 bases and J 2 bases, with 13 bases left between them. The CDR3 consists of 14 residues. The germline CDR1 and CDR2 sequences are MNHEY and SMNVEV (reference sequence). The CDR3 reads CASRYGSANYGYTF. In nucleotides, the CDR3 is TGTGCCAGCAGGTACGGGTCAGCAAACTATGGCTACACCTTC.

In its sample, this clone was seen once. CDR3: CASSAQGLEQYF. CDR3 coding DNA: TGTGCCAGCAGTGCCCAGGGGTTGGAGCAGTACTTC. This rearrangement joins TRBV27 to TRBJ2-7; perhaps TRBD1 as D (6 bases). Between the trimmed V and J ends, which lost 5 bases and 7 bases, there was a span of 12 bases. The CDR3 is made up of 12 amino acids. Germline lookup yields CDR1 MNHEY and CDR2 SMNVEV (reference sequence).

The chain employs TRBV4-1 and TRBJ1-4; D is ambiguous. CDR1 and CDR2 (germline): MGHRA, YSYEKL. The V and J ends lost 4 bases and 3 bases respectively, with 15 bases between them. CDR3 length: 16 residues. The CDR3 loop is CASSLLGNRANEKLFF. CDR3 DNA sequence: TGCGCCAGCAGCCTATTGGGGAATCGGGCTAATGAAAAACTGTTTTTT.

The chain combines TRBV10-1 with TRBJ1-5; no reliable D call. V lost 10 bases, J lost 0 bases, and 10 bases lay in between. In germline, CDR1 is WNHNN, CDR2 SYGVQD (reference sequence). This CDR3 spans 13 amino acids. The CDR3 nucleotides read TGCGCCACCCTACATTATAGCAATCAGCCCCAGCATTTT. This translates into CATLHYSNQPQHF.

The rearrangement links TRBV5-5 to TRBJ2-1, with D possibly TRBD2 on 6 matching bases. This CDR3 spans 16 amino acids. Germline values: CDR1 SGHKS, CDR2 YYEKEE (reference sequence). V shed 4 bases and J shed 2 bases, with 16 bases lying between them. The CDR3 DNA reads TGTGCCAGCAGCGCGGTTGCTAGCGACGCCTACAATGAGCAGTTCTTC. Amino acid sequence: CASSAVASDAYNEQFF.

The CDR3 nucleotides are TGTGCCAGCAGCTTAGTACAGGGACTAGCGGGGCAAAATGAGCAGTTCTTC. Protein product: CASSLVQGLAGQNEQFF. This sequence joins TRBV7-6 and TRBJ2-1, with 13 bases matching TRBD2. Losses at the gene ends were 1 base for V and 7 bases for J; bases not matched to a gene: 7. The CDR3 length is 17 residues. CDR1 and CDR2 (germline): SGHVS, FNYEAQ.

The chain employs TRBV5-1 and TRBJ2-2; 7 bases are a match to TRBD1. The CDR3 extends over 15 amino acids. Germline V CDR1 and CDR2: SGHRS, YFSETQ. After removal of 5 bases from V and 6 bases from J, the junction contained 10 bases not matched to a gene. The CDR3 protein is CASRPSTGLAGELFF. As DNA, the CDR3 is TGCGCCAGCAGACCCTCGACAGGGTTGGCCGGGGAGCTGTTTTTT.

This chain links TRBV13 with TRBJ2-7; 8 nucleotides line up with TRBD1. The CDR3 totals 13 residues. Germline loops: CDR1 PRHDT, CDR2 FYEKMQ (reference sequence). J lost 4 bases, V lost 5 bases, and 4 bases had no gene match. The CDR3 coding sequence is TGTGCCAGCAGCCCCGGGACAGGATACGAGCAGTACTTC. This translates into CASSPGTGYEQYF.

The rearrangement joins TRBV30 to TRBJ1-1; D is ambiguous. CDR3 length: 11 residues. V lost 4 bases and J 5 bases, leaving 8 bases between the germline ends. Germline CDR1 and CDR2: GTSNPN and SVGIG (reference sequence). Here the CDR3 reads CAWIAGTEAFF. DNA of the CDR3: TGTGCCTGGATTGCCGGGACTGAAGCTTTCTTT.

The V call is TRBV5-1, the J call TRBJ2-1, with 8 bases fitting TRBD1. The V gene end was trimmed by 0 bases and the J gene end by 9 bases; junction bases not matched to a gene: 8. The CDR3 is 15 amino acids. Germline V gives CDR1 SGHRS, CDR2 YFSETQ. Written as DNA, the CDR3 is TGCGCCAGCAGCTTGGCAGGGACAGGCGACCTTGAGCAGTTCTTC. Encoded protein: CASSLAGTGDLEQFF.